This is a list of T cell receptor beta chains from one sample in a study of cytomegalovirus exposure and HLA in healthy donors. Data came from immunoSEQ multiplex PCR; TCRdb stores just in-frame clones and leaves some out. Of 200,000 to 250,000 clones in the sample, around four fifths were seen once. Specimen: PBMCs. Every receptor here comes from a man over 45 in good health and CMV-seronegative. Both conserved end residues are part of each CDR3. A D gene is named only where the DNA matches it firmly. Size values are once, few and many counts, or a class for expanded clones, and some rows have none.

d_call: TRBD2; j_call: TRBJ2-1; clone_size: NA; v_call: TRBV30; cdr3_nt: TGTGCCTGGAGTAAGACACCTAGCGGGAGATCCTACAATGAGCAGTTCTTC; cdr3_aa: CAWSKTPSGRSYNEQFF
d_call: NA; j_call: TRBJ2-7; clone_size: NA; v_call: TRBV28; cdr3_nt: TGTGCCAGCAGTCCTCTAAGACAGGTTTCCTACGAGCAGTACTTC; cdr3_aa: CASSPLRQVSYEQYF
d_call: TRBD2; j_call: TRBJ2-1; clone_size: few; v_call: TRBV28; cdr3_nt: TGTGCCAGCAGTTTTAGTGGGCTAGCGGGAGACGCCTACAATGAGCAGTTCTTC; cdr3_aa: CASSFSGLAGDAYNEQFF
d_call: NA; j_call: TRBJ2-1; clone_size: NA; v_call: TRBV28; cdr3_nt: TGTGCCAGCAGTTTCCCCAGTTCCTACAATGAGCAGTTCTTC; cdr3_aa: CASSFPSSYNEQFF
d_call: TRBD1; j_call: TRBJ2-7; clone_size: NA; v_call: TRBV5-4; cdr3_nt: TGTGCCAGCAGCTTTGGGACAGGGTTCTACGAGCAGTACTTC; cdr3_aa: CASSFGTGFYEQYF
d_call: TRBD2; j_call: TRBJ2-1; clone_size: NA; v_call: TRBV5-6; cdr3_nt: TGTGCCAGCCAAACTAGCGGGGAGCCCGATGAGCAGTTCTTC; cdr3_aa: CASQTSGEPDEQFF
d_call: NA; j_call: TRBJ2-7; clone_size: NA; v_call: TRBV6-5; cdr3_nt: TGTGCCAGCAGTAACCGGGTAGCCGCGACCGAGCAGTACTTC; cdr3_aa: CASSNRVAATEQYF
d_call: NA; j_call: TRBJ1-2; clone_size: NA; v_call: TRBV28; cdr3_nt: TGTGCCAGCAGTTTTGGACAGAGACGGGGAGGCTACACCTTC; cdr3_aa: CASSFGQRRGGYTF
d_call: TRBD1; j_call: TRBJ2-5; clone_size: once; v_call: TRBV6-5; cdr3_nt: TGTGCCAGCAGTTACGGGACAGGGTGGGAGACCCAGTACTTC; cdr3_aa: CASSYGTGWETQYF
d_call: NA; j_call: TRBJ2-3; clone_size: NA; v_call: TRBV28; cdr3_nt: TGTGCCAGCAGTTCTACCGGGGGCACAGATACGCAGTATTTT; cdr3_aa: CASSSTGGTDTQYF
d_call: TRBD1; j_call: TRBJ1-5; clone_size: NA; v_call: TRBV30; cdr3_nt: TGTGCCTGGAGTCCCACGGGACAGGGGGCCTTCAGCAATCAGCCCCAGCATTTT; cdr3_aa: CAWSPTGQGAFSNQPQHF
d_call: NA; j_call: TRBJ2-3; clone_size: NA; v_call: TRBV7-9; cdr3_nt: TGTGCCAGCAGCTTAGTGTCCAGGGTAGGGACAGATACGCAGTATTTT; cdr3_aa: CASSLVSRVGTDTQYF
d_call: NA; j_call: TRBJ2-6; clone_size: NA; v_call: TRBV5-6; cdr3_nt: TGTGCCAGCAGCTTGGAGGGGACTGGGGCCAACGTCCTGACTTTC; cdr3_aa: CASSLEGTGANVLTF
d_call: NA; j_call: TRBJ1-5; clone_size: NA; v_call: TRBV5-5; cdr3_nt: TGTGCCAGCAGCTTGGTTCCCGGTAGCAATCAGCCCCAGCATTTT; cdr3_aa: CASSLVPGSNQPQHF
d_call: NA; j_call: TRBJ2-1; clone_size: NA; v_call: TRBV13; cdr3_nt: TGTGCCAGCAGCCTTCTCTACAATGAGCAGTTCTTC; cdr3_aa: CASSLLYNEQFF
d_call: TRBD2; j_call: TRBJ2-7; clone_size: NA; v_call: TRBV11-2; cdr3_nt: TGTGCCACGGGAGGGGTCTCCTACGAGCAGTACTTC; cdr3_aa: CATGGVSYEQYF
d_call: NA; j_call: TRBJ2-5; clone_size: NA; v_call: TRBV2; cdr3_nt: TGTGCCAGCAGTGAAAGGATAAGGCGGGGAGAAGAGACCCAGTACTTC; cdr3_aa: CASSERIRRGEETQYF
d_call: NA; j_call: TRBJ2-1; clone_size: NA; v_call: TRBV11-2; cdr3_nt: TGTGCCAGCAGCGAGACCAGGGGCCCAACCCATGAGCAGTTCTTC; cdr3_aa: CASSETRGPTHEQFF
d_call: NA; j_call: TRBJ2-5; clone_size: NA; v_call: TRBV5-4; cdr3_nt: TGTGCCAGCAGCTTGCGGGAGACCCAGTACTTC; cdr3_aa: CASSLRETQYF
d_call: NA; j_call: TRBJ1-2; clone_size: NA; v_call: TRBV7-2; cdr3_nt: TGTGCCAGCAGCCCCGAGGGTAACTATGGCTACACCTTC; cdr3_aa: CASSPEGNYGYTF
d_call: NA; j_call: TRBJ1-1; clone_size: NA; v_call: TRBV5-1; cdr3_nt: TGCGCCAGCAGCTTGTTCTCAGAACAGAACACTGAAGCTTTCTTT; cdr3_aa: CASSLFSEQNTEAFF
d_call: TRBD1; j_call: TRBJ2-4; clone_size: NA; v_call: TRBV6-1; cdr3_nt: TGTGCCAGCAGTGAGGGACAGGGAAACATTCAGTACTTC; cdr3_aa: CASSEGQGNIQYF
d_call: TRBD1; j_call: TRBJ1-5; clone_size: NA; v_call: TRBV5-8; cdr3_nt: TGTGCCAGCAGCTTGGAGACAGGGACGGGCAATCAGCCCCAGCATTTT; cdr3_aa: CASSLETGTGNQPQHF
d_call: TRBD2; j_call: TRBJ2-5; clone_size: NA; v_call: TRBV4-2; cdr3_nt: TGTGCCAGCAGCCAAACTAGCGGGAAAGAGACCCAGTACTTC; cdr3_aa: CASSQTSGKETQYF
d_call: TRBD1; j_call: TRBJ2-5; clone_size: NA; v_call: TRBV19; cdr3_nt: TGTGCCAGTAGTGCGTGGACAGGGGAAGAGACCCAGTACTTC; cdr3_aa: CASSAWTGEETQYF
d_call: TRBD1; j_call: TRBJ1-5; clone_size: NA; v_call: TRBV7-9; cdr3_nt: TGTGCCAGCAGCGAAATGGGACAGCTCAATCAGCCCCAGCATTTT; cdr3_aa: CASSEMGQLNQPQHF
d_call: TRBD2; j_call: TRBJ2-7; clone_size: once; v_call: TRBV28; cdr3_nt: TGTGCCAGCAGTTTATTGTCGGAGGGAGGGCCCTACGAGCAGTACTTC; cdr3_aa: CASSLLSEGGPYEQYF
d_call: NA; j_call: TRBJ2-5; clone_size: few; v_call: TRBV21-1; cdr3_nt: TGTGCCAGCAGCAATGGGGGAGGGCCGTGGGAGACCCAGTACTTC; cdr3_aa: CASSNGGGPWETQYF
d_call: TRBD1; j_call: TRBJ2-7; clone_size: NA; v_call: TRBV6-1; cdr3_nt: TGTGCCAGCAGTGAAGAGGATCCCAGGACAGGTACCTACGAGCAGTACTTC; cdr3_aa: CASSEEDPRTGTYEQYF
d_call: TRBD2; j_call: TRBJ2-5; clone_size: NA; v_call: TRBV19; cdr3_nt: TGTGCCAGTAGTATGAAAGCGGGAGGTTCCCAAGAGACCCAGTACTTC; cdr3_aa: CASSMKAGGSQETQYF
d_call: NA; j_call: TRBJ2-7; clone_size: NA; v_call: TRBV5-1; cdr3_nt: TGCGCCAGCAGCTTGCTCCAGGAGGCGGGTTCGAAGCAGTACTTC; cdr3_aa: CASSLLQEAGSKQYF
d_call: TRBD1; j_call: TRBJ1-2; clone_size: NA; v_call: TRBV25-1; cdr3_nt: TGTGCCAGCAGTACGTCCGGGACAGAAACCTATGGCTACACCTTC; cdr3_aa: CASSTSGTETYGYTF
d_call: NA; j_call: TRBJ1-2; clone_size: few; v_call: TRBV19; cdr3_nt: TGTGCCAGTAGTATGGGACTCCTCGCGGGCTACACCTTC; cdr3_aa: CASSMGLLAGYTF
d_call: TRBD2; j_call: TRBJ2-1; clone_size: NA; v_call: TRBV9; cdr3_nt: TGTGCCAGCAGCGTAGATTTCGGGACTAGCGGTTACAATGAGCAGTTCTTC; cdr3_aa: CASSVDFGTSGYNEQFF
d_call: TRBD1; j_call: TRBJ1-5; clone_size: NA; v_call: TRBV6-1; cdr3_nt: TGTGCCAGCAGGATCGACAGGGCCCCCGGTCAGCCCCAGCATTTT; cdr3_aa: CASRIDRAPGQPQHF